Listed below are T cell receptor beta chains from one sample, sequenced in a study of glioma-infiltrating T cells. TCRdb passed the multiplex PCR reads through MiXCR, listing each CDR3 protein once. This sample yields some 100,000 distinct CDR3 sequences, of which under 30% are seen a single time; 35% belongs to the top ten. Material for sequencing was glioma tissue, nonneoplastic brain tissue, or PBMCs (not recorded which). The receptors stem from a human donor with low-grade glioma or glioblastoma, undergoing nonglioma brain surgery, or in good health (not recorded which). Both conserved end residues are part of each CDR3. D genes are given only for firm matches. Clone size is not always given. Where it is, it says once, few, many or a class for expanded clones.

NA	TRBD2	TRBV2	TRBJ2-1	TGTGCCAGCAGTGAGACTAGCGGGAGTTCGGATGAGCAGTTCTTC	CASSETSGSSDEQFF
many	TRBD1	TRBV2	TRBJ1-4	TGTGCCAGCAGTTCCAGGGGGCGCGATGAAAAACTGTTTTTT	CASSSRGRDEKLFF
many	NA	TRBV7-2	TRBJ2-3	TGTGCCAGCAGCTGGGGAGATCCGAGCACAGATACGCAGTATTTT	CASSWGDPSTDTQYF
few	NA	TRBV5-1	TRBJ1-6	TGCGCCAGCAGTCCACAGGACAGCTCCGATTCACCCCTCCACTTT	CASSPQDSSDSPLHF
NA	NA	TRBV5-1	TRBJ2-5	TGCGGCAGCAGCTCGGGCACGGTCCAAGAGACCCAGTACTTC	CGSSSGTVQETQYF
many	TRBD1	TRBV6-2/TRBV6-3	TRBJ2-7	TGTGCCAGCAGTCGGACAGGGGATTGGGAGCAGTACTTC	CASSRTGDWEQYF
many	NA	TRBV6-2/TRBV6-3	TRBJ2-7	TGTGCCAGCAGTCCTAGAAGGAGCTCCTACGAGCAGTACTTC	CASSPRRSSYEQYF
many	TRBD1	TRBV6-2/TRBV6-3	TRBJ2-5	TGTGCCAGCAGTTGGGGGTCCGGGACAGATTCGGAGACCCAGTACTTC	CASSWGSGTDSETQYF
few	NA	TRBV12-5	TRBJ1-5	TGTGCTAGTGGTTTGGTAGACGGAAATCAGCCCCAGCATTTT	CASGLVDGNQPQHF
many	NA	TRBV3-1	TRBJ1-1	TGTGCCAGCAGCCTCCTTCCGGCGAACACTGAAGCTTTCTTT	CASSLLPANTEAFF
many	NA	TRBV7-9	TRBJ1-1	TGTGCCAGCAGCAGGCGGGGGGGAATCCGTATGAACACTGAAGCTTTCTTT	CASSRRGGIRMNTEAFF
NA	NA	TRBV12-3/TRBV12-4	TRBJ1-2	TGTGCCAGCATCCTATTAGGCGATGGCTACACCTTC	CASILLGDGYTF
NA	TRBD2	TRBV7-8	TRBJ2-2	TGTGCCAGCAGCTTAGAAAGGAGCGGGAGGGTTCCCGGGGAGCTGTTTTTT	CASSLERSGRVPGELFF
many	NA	TRBV7-2	TRBJ2-1	TGTGCCAGCAGCTTTGAAAAGGGAAGCTCCTACAATGAGCAGTTCTTC	CASSFEKGSSYNEQFF
NA	NA	TRBV7-7	TRBJ2-7	TGTGCCAGCAGCTTAGGCGGGACACCCAGTAACGAGCAGTACTTC	CASSLGGTPSNEQYF
NA	TRBD2	TRBV13	TRBJ2-2	TGTGCCAGCAGCGTAACCGGACTAGCGGGAGATGCCGGGGAGCTGTTTTTT	CASSVTGLAGDAGELFF
many	NA	TRBV7-9	TRBJ2-7	TGTGCCAGCAGCCCTTACGGACGAGGGGGCGAGCAGTACTTC	CASSPYGRGGEQYF
many	TRBD1	TRBV2	TRBJ2-1	TGTGCCAGCCTACCGACAGGGGTTAAAAATGAGCAGTTCTTC	CASLPTGVKNEQFF
many	NA	TRBV6-2/TRBV6-3	TRBJ1-2	TGTGCCAGCAGTTACTCCTTCGGGGTCTATGGCTACACCTTC	CASSYSFGVYGYTF
NA	NA	TRBV9	TRBJ2-5	TGTGCCAGCAGCGTTCGGGACCTCCGGACCGGCTTC	CASSVRDLRTGF
many	NA	TRBV5-1	TRBJ2-3	TGCGCCAGCAGGGGGGGTCCGGGCACAGATACGCAGTATTTT	CASRGGPGTDTQYF
once	NA	TRBV12-5	TRBJ2-7	TGTGCTAGTGGTACATGGTCCCCGACAGCACCCTACGAGCAGTACTTC	CASGTWSPTAPYEQYF
many	NA	TRBV6-1	TRBJ2-7	TGTGCCAGCAGTTGGGGGACGGTGTACGAGCAGTACTTC	CASSWGTVYEQYF
few	NA	TRBV9	TRBJ2-7	TGTGCCAGCAGCGTAGGGAGGACAGCCTACGAGCAGTACTTC	CASSVGRTAYEQYF
NA	TRBD1	TRBV4-1	TRBJ1-1	TGCGCCAGCAGCCATCAACAGGGGTCGACGAACACTGAAGCTTTCTTT	CASSHQQGSTNTEAFF
few	NA	TRBV29-1	TRBJ1-3	TGCAGCGTTGAAGATCGACGCGGACCCTCTGGAAACACCATATATTTT	CSVEDRRGPSGNTIYF
few	NA	TRBV11-2	TRBJ1-2	TGTGCCAGCAGCTTAATAGGGGCGTCTGACTATGGCTACACCTTC	CASSLIGASDYGYTF
many	NA	TRBV7-9	TRBJ2-7	TGTGCCAGCAGCTTAACAGGGGCGCGGGGCGAGCAGTACTTC	CASSLTGARGEQYF
many	TRBD2	TRBV27	TRBJ2-1	TGTGCCAGCGGACTAGCGGGTTACAATGAGCAGTTCTTC	CASGLAGYNEQFF
NA	NA	TRBV7-2	TRBJ1-2	TGTGCCAGCACGAAAGCAGGGAGCTATGGCTACACCTTC	CASTKAGSYGYTF
NA	NA	TRBV7-2	TRBJ2-3	TGTGCCAGCAGCTCCTCTCCCAGAAAAGATACGCAGTATTTT	CASSSSPRKDTQYF
NA	NA	TRBV6-2/TRBV6-3	TRBJ1-1	TGTGCCAGTCATCAGGGGCCCTGGGGGAACACTGAAGCTTTCTTT	CASHQGPWGNTEAFF
many	TRBD2	TRBV20-1	TRBJ2-7	TGCAGTGCTGAGGGACTAGATTTCTACGAGCAGTACTTC	CSAEGLDFYEQYF
many	NA	TRBV4-2	TRBJ2-7	TGTGCCAGCAGCTCGCAGGGACATAGCTCCTACGAGCAGTACTTC	CASSSQGHSSYEQYF
many	NA	TRBV5-8	TRBJ2-3	TGTGCCAGCAGCTTGGCCGTAGTTGATAGCACAGATACGCAGTATTTT	CASSLAVVDSTDTQYF
many	NA	TRBV4-1	TRBJ1-1	TGCGCCAGCAGTCCCAGTCAGTGGACAGTGAACACTGAAGCTTTCTTT	CASSPSQWTVNTEAFF
many	NA	TRBV10-3	TRBJ2-3	TGTGCCATCTCCCGGGACTTCACAGATACGCAGTATTTT	CAISRDFTDTQYF
few	TRBD2	TRBV24-1	TRBJ2-3	TGTGCCACCAGTGATTTAGGGACTAGCGATACGCAGTATTTT	CATSDLGTSDTQYF
many	NA	TRBV19	TRBJ2-7	TGTGCCAGTAGTATGATGGGAAACGAGCAGTACTTC	CASSMMGNEQYF
many	NA	TRBV28	TRBJ2-1	TGTGCCAGCACCCCCTCATGGCGGGAGCAGTTCTTC	CASTPSWREQFF
many	TRBD1	TRBV12-3/TRBV12-4	TRBJ1-5	TGTGCCAGCAGCCCTGGGACAGGGGATCAGCCCCAGCATTTT	CASSPGTGDQPQHF
many	NA	TRBV20-1	TRBJ1-5	TGCAGTGCCGCTAGTAACAGATACAGGGATAGCAATCAGCCCCAGCATTTT	CSAASNRYRDSNQPQHF
NA	NA	TRBV7-3	TRBJ1-1	TGTGCCAGCAGCTTAACGAAGTCAGGGAACACTGAAGCTTTCTTT	CASSLTKSGNTEAFF
many	NA	TRBV6-1	TRBJ2-2	TGTGCCAGCTCGAATCCTAACACCGGGGAGCTGTTTTTT	CASSNPNTGELFF
many	NA	TRBV20-1	TRBJ1-4	TGCAGTGCTAGAGTTTCAGGCGCTCGTAATGAAAAACTGTTTTTT	CSARVSGARNEKLFF
NA	TRBD2	TRBV14	TRBJ2-5	TGTGCCGGCAGCCAAGACCCCGCAACTAGCGTATTAAGGGAGACCCAGTACTTC	CAGSQDPATSVLRETQYF
many	NA	TRBV6-2/TRBV6-3	TRBJ1-2	TGTGCCAGCAGTCCCCCGGAGACATATGGCTGCACCTTC	CASSPPETYGCTF
many	TRBD1	TRBV27	TRBJ2-1	TGTGCCAGCAGTTTATTCGACTCCGGGACAGACTACAATGAGCAGTTCTTC	CASSLFDSGTDYNEQFF
NA	TRBD1	TRBV6-2/TRBV6-3	TRBJ2-5	TGTGCCAGCAGTTGGTCCTCGACAGGGAAAGAGACCCAGTACTTC	CASSWSSTGKETQYF
NA	TRBD2	TRBV6-6	TRBJ2-7	TGTGCCAGCATTCCCCGGCTAGCGGGAAAGTACTACGAGCGGTACTTC	CASIPRLAGKYYERYF